The subject of this entry is one T cell receptor beta chain. Antigen unknown. This entry is derived from a study of T-cell reconstitution after alpha-beta-depleted transplantation in children. A TCRbeta library incorporating unique molecular identifiers was prepared. One entry per CDR3 protein, called by TCRdb with MiXCR from the PCR reads. The repertoire holds over 100,000 distinct CDR3 sequences, with around a tenth as singletons. There are 17 residues in the CDR3. Trimming cost V 0 bases and J 5 bases; bases outside gene matches: 9. Germline V gives CDR1 MGHRA, CDR2 YSYEKL. Study-wide results and caveats: There were some patients whose high TCRbeta diversity at day 60 came from surviving recipient T cells and thymic progenitors. It was newly produced T cells that mostly accounted for T-cell counts and diversity one year after transplant.

The sequence was collected from a boy between 2 and 15 years old with acute lymphoblastic leukemia, due to receive a stem cell transplant. The sequenced sample was PBMCs, obtained before TCRalphabeta/CD19-depleted stem cell transplant. The chain combines TRBV4-1 with TRBJ2-2; TRBD2 aligns across 7 bases. The CDR3 spells CASSQDWGGEGTGELFF. The CDR3 DNA follows: TGCGCCAGCAGCCAAGATTGGGGGGGGGAGGGAACCGGGGAGCTGTTTTTT.